Each of the 17 T cell receptor beta chains below was sequenced from the same sample in a study of T cell responses to AZD1222 COVID-19 vaccine. The data were produced by immunoSEQ multiplex PCR, yet TCRdb's version contains in-frame clones alone and is incomplete. The sample lists some 100,000 clones; more than 85% were seen once. The sequenced sample was peripheral blood, obtained 28 days after the second AZD1222 dose. The receptors stem from an adult who received the AZD1222 COVID-19 vaccine.

V gene TRBV2 combines with J gene TRBJ1-4, with 8 bases aligning to TRBD1. Germline values: CDR1 SNHLY, CDR2 FYNNEI. With V trimmed by 6 bases and J by 0 bases, 3 bases remained unmatched. The length of the CDR3 is 15 residues. CDR3 sequence reads: CASRQGAATNEKLFF. The CDR3 nucleotides read TGTGCCAGCAGGCAGGGGGCGGCAACTAATGAAAAACTGTTTTTT.

This clone was counted a single time. This chain links TRBV6-1 with TRBJ2-5; D may correspond to TRBD1 or TRBD2 (6 bases each). With 1 base removed from V and 2 bases from J, the gap between germline ends came to 11 bases. The CDR3 sequence is 15 residues long. Germline CDR1 and CDR2: MNHNS and SASEGT. CDR3 sequence: CASSEEWGAQETQYF. Here the CDR3 DNA reads TGTGCCAGCAGTGAAGAATGGGGGGCTCAAGAGACCCAGTACTTC.

This clone was seen only once. This chain uses TRBV6-5 with TRBJ1-2; 8 nucleotides match TRBD1. Germline CDR1 MNHEY, CDR2 SVGAGI. CDR3 length: 15 residues. V shed 2 bases and J 4 bases; nucleotides not matched to a gene: 6. The CDR3 protein is CASSYRSGGAYGYTF. The CDR3 DNA sequence: TGTGCCAGCAGTTACCGTTCAGGGGGCGCCTATGGCTACACCTTC.

The chain couples TRBV6-5 to TRBJ1-4; no clear D gene. V was clipped by 7 bases and J by 8 bases, with 17 bases between them. The CDR3 has 14 amino acids. Germline CDR1 MNHEY, CDR2 SVGAGI. The CDR3 DNA follows: TGTGCCAGCAACTCTGGACCGGTTCGGGAAAAACTGTTTTTT. It is translated as CASNSGPVREKLFF.

This sequence joins TRBV4-1 and TRBJ2-3, with unresolved D. V lost 2 bases and J 6 bases, leaving 12 bases between the germline ends. CDR1 and CDR2 (germline): MGHRA, YSYEKL. This CDR3 contains 14 residues. CDR3 in DNA: TGCGCCAGCAGCCAACCCCTGGTAGGGGATACGCAGTATTTT. Translation: CASSQPLVGDTQYF.

CDR3 region: CASSPGLAGGPGSYEQYF. The CDR3 nucleotides read TGCGCCAGCAGCCCGGGACTAGCGGGGGGGCCCGGCTCCTACGAGCAGTACTTC. The chain joins TRBV5-1 to TRBJ2-7; 16 bases fit TRBD2. The junction had 7 bases not matched to a gene; V was cut back by 4 bases and J by 0 bases. The CDR3 runs to 18 residues. Germline loops: CDR1 SGHRS, CDR2 YFSETQ.

The V gene is TRBV19, the J gene TRBJ1-4; D gene ambiguous. There are 14 residues in the CDR3. Germline loops: CDR1 LNHDA, CDR2 SQIVND (reference sequence). The V end was cut by 10 bases, the J end by 8 bases, with 20 bases between. CDR3 region: CATAASPANEKLFF. In DNA form, the CDR3 reads TGTGCCACCGCGGCAAGCCCTGCGAACGAAAAACTGTTTTTT.

CDR3 sequence reads: CASSLDRAKETQYF. CDR3 sequence (DNA): TGTGCCAGCAGCTTAGACAGGGCCAAAGAGACCCAGTACTTC. The chain links TRBV11-3 to TRBJ2-5; D perhaps matches TRBD1 (5 bases). Germline V gives CDR1 SGHNT, CDR2 YENEEA. V lost 0 bases and J 3 bases, leaving 8 bases between the germline ends. CDR3 length equals 14 residues.

The CDR3 DNA reads TGTGCCAGCAGTGTTCCTGGACCCCCTGAAGCTTTCTTT. It specifies CASSVPGPPEAFF. The rearrangement links TRBV2 to TRBJ1-1; D is unresolved. CDR3 length equals 13 residues. Germline CDR1 SNHLY, CDR2 FYNNEI. Deletions cut 4 bases from V and 6 bases from J, with 12 bases between.

In this sample, this clone turned up once. This chain uses TRBV7-8 with TRBJ2-1; TRBD2 agrees at 7 bases. The V gene's germline CDR1 is SGHVS and CDR2 FQNEAQ. The CDR3 length is 15 residues. J lost 2 bases, V lost 3 bases, and 4 bases had no gene match. The CDR3 loop is CASSLGGFPYNEQFF. In DNA, the CDR3 is TGTGCCAGCAGCTTGGGGGGGTTCCCCTACAATGAGCAGTTCTTC.

The count of this clone is one. This chain links TRBV5-1 with TRBJ1-1; D remains ambiguous. This CDR3 contains 15 residues. Between the trimmed V and J ends, which lost 0 bases and 0 bases, there was a span of 9 bases. Germline V gene data show CDR1 as SGHRS and CDR2 as YFSETQ. The CDR3 loop reads CASSLGFGLNTEAFF. The CDR3, as DNA: TGCGCCAGCAGCTTGGGTTTCGGGCTGAACACTGAAGCTTTCTTT. The variable domain in full, with the rest retrieved from reference TRBV5-1 and TRBJ1-1, is KAGVTQTPRYLIKTRGQQVTLSCSPISGHRSVSWYQQTPGQGLQFLFEYFSETQRNKGNFPGRFSGRQFSNSRSEMNVSTLELGDSALYLCASSLGFGLNTEAFFGQGTRLTVV.

V and J are TRBV5-1 and TRBJ2-7; D possibly corresponds to TRBD1 (6 bases). Germline values: CDR1 SGHRS, CDR2 YFSETQ. V was pared by 0 bases and J by 3 bases, with 13 bases between. The CDR3 is made up of 15 amino acids. Here the CDR3 reads CASSLEGVSGYEQYF. CDR3 nucleotide sequence: TGCGCCAGCAGCTTGGAGGGGGTTTCGGGCTACGAGCAGTACTTC.

The rearrangement links TRBV3-1 (or the pseudogene TRBV3-2) to TRBJ2-3; D possibly corresponds to TRBD1 (5 bases). The V gene's germline CDR1 is LGHDT and CDR2 YNNKEL (reference sequence). The CDR3 consists of 15 residues. V was cut by 2 bases and J by 6 bases, with 15 bases left in between. CDR3 sequence (DNA): TGTGCCAGCAGCCAACACCCGGACACGGCGGATACGCAGTATTTT. Protein product: CASSQHPDTADTQYF.

V usage is TRBV7-6 and J usage is TRBJ1-4, with 10 positions matching TRBD1. V trimming: 5 bases; J trimming: 7 bases; junction bases outside the gene matches: 10. The CDR3 is made up of 16 amino acids. Per germline, CDR1 SGHVS and CDR2 FNYEAQ. The CDR3 loop reads CASSLGTGVWREKLFF. The CDR3 nucleotides are TGTGCCAGCAGCCTCGGGACAGGGGTTTGGCGTGAAAAACTGTTTTTT.

The chain couples TRBV30 to TRBJ1-2; D call uncertain. This CDR3 has 12 residues. Germline loops: CDR1 GTSNPN, CDR2 SVGIG (reference sequence). V lost 4 bases and J lost 4, with 10 bases in between. The CDR3 protein is CAWTPGGYGYTF. The DNA of the CDR3 is TGTGCCTGGACCCCGGGCGGCTATGGCTACACCTTC.

The chain couples TRBV5-1 to TRBJ2-5; the D call may be TRBD1 or TRBD2 (6 bases each). Germline CDR1 is SGHRS and CDR2 is YFSETQ. V lost 7 bases and J lost 1, with 17 bases in between. CDR3 length: 15 residues. The CDR3 DNA is TGCGCCAGCGGTTTCGGAGGGGGGACCCAAGAGACCCAGTACTTC. Amino acid sequence: CASGFGGGTQETQYF.

The V call is TRBV27, the J call TRBJ1-2; 10 nucleotides agree with TRBD1. Germline loops: CDR1 MNHEY, CDR2 SMNVEV (reference sequence). The trim removed 8 bases at V and 8 bases at J, leaving 2 bases unmatched. The CDR3 totals 11 residues. The CDR3: CASWDRGGYTF. DNA for the CDR3: TGTGCCAGCTGGGACAGGGGAGGCTACACCTTC.